The sequence of this T cell receptor (beta chain) was determined in a study of beta chain features in type 1 diabetes. Study findings and constraints: Type 1 diabetes patients had TCRB CDR3s that were shorter (moderately but significantly so) in all four CD4+ subsets. Compared to healthy donors, patients appeared to have naive, central memory and Treg TCRB repertoires that were more alike.

Per germline, CDR1 SGHNT and CDR2 YYREEE (reference sequence). This CDR3 comprises 14 residues. Trimming stripped 0 bases from V and 0 bases from J, with 6 bases between. A single heparinised draw of roughly 0.11 L on average was taken per donor. Central memory, naive, regulatory and stem cell-like memory CD4+ cells were sorted by CD45RO/CCR7/CD25/CD127/CD95/CD27. Worth noting for this clone: The antigen is not known.

As every portion of the isolated RNA was reverse transcribed, the sequencing read expressed TCRB transcripts. Repertoires were generated with immunoSEQ multiplex PCR, while TCRdb's copy carries only in-frame clones and drops some. Of 240,000 or so clones in the sample, roughly 22% were seen once. The receptor's source is a woman aged 40 to 49 with type 1 diabetes. V and J are TRBV5-4 and TRBJ1-2; no clear D gene. Material for sequencing was naive CD4+ T cells from blood. CDR3 region: CASSLGQANYGYTF. The CDR3, as DNA: TGTGCCAGCAGCTTGGGACAAGCTAACTATGGCTACACCTTC.